This T cell receptor beta chain was obtained from a study of vaccination effects on CD4 cells after COVID-19. As concerns this clone: The target antigen is unknown.

The data were produced by immunoSEQ multiplex PCR, yet TCRdb's version contains in-frame clones alone and is incomplete. The data show roughly 33,000 clones, approximately 73% seen once. Trimming stripped 0 bases from V and 8 bases from J, with 3 bases between. Germline-derived CDR1 and CDR2 are KGHSH and LQKENI. This CDR3 region has 11 residues. ViraFEST assay sequencing came after antigen-specific CD4+ T cells were expanded with viral peptide pools. Culture proceeded for approximately 10 days, and CD4+ T cells were then isolated. The study found no prior SARS-CoV-2 infection in the vaccine recipients, who tested negative for nucleocapsid antibodies.

The receptor was derived from a human donor who received a COVID-19 vaccine. The rearrangement links TRBV18 to TRBJ2-3; the D is unclear. The sequenced sample was CD4+ T cells from PBMCs cultured with HCoV-OC43 spike peptides, obtained before COVID-19 vaccination. Subset denoted: HCoV-OC43 spike overlapping peptide pool stimulation. In DNA, the CDR3 is TGTGCCAGCTCACCACCCGGTACGCAGTATTTT. This sequence encodes CASSPPGTQYF.